What follows describes a single T cell receptor (beta chain). This clonotype has at least ten counts. Its target antigen remains unknown. No much larger clonotype is one base removed from it; base qualities were not supplied. Libraries were prepared through 5' RACE. Instrument used: Illumina HiSeq 2500. A second PCR of roughly 7 to 12 cycles was run with a J-beta primer mix and a sample-barcoded 5' primer. A unique molecular identifier was introduced onto each TCR beta cDNA molecule by a template-switch 5' adaptor carrying 12 random nucleotides. Each sample yielded at least 3 million CDR3-containing paired-end reads. The Mint cDNA synthesis kit, primed by a TRBC-specific oligonucleotide, was used to synthesize first-strand cDNA from all RNA. Following uracil-DNA glycosylase treatment, all cDNA underwent a first 18-cycle PCR with the universal primers M1SS and BC2_uni_R. In the authors' own workflow: For normalization, 1 million high-quality reads were randomly selected from each sample, with every read carrying a distinct molecular identifier. Reads sharing molecular identifiers were discarded rather than binned into consensus sequences. CDR3 identification, clonotype clustering and error correction used MiTCR with a Q25 quality threshold and the strictest error-elimination algorithm. A nonparametric unseen species model with Euler transformation was used to estimate a lower bound on total TCR beta diversity. TCRdb took the public reads, trimmed them with fastp at Q25, ran MiXCR for clone calling and kept in-frame beta chains. Each entry merges the rows of one CDR3 protein and shows their most common DNA and genes. These V and J calls derive from TCRdb rather than the authors' analysis. Present in this sample are about 640,000 distinct CDR3 sequences, roughly 58% of which were seen just once. Jointly, the top ten make up 30% to 45% of the sample.

The data originate from a study of blood T cells in healthy people across ages (dated by TCRdb to about 2015). About the full investigation: In model experiments, roughly one uniquely barcoded TCR beta cDNA molecule per two T cells was captured by template switching. Two additional independent replicas of 1 million unique cDNA reads from the same blood draw were analyzed for two donors (one aged 18 to 30 and one aged 80 or older). Donors were grouped into four age groups: young (average 16 years), middle-aged (under 40), aged (roughly 62) and long-lived (approximately 81). To avoid experimental bias, donors of different ages were distributed randomly across sequencing lanes. Age-related changes in TCR beta repertoire diversity were measured in the study by deep sequencing normalized with unique cDNA molecular identifiers.

Study-level results and caveats: Compared with the aged group, the long-lived group had more naive CD4+ T cells, fewer expanded clones and increased TCR diversity, a pattern suggesting age selection. Bulk unsorted PBMC profiling prevented conclusive comparison of naive and antigen-experienced compartments. As age increased, observed TCR beta diversity per million T cells dropped in a roughly linear way, and a significant reduction was already evident by age about 40. A strong correlation was found between observed TCR beta diversity and the percentage of naive T cells measured by flow cytometry. Because donor CMV infection status was unknown, age-related changes in expanded clonotypes were potentially confounded. Estimates of total diversity based on one million sequenced T cells were considered lower bounds and underestimates.

The roughly 38 donors, aged 6 to 90 years, were systemically healthy Caucasian individuals from Russia. Ten milliliters of peripheral blood were drawn from each donor into EDTA-treated Vacutainer tubes. Ficoll-Paque density-gradient centrifugation was used to isolate PBMCs, with at least 6.5 million per sample. Total RNA, at least 6 micrograms per sample, was extracted from PBMCs with Trizol reagent. The percentages of naive CD45RAhigh/CD27high T cells were determined by flow cytometry on a PBMC aliquot from every donor. Material: blood. This sequence was found in a man in his sixties in good health.

The CDR3 protein sequence reads: CSATRPQETQYF. The DNA sequence is given as TGCAGTGCTACTCGACCCCAAGAGACCCAGTACTTC. Rearrangement joined TRBV20-1 to TRBJ2-5, with no confident D gene call. CDR1 and CDR2 (DFQATT, SNEGSKA) derive from the germline V gene (reference sequence). The CDR3 sequence holds 12 residues, the cysteine and phenylalanine included. The DNA shown is the 36-base CDR3, in frame from base 1. V gives up 4 bases and J gives up 1 base, and the segment between their germline ends measures 7 bases.